This T cell receptor (beta chain) was found in a study of shared clonotypes between healthy human individuals. Every donor, a Caucasian adult, lived in Nashville, Tennessee. Points on this clone: Its antigen is as yet unknown.

Germline V gene sequence: CDR1 SGHDT, CDR2 YYEEEE. This CDR3 has 15 residues. V was cut by 0 bases and J by 2 bases, with 12 bases left in between. Clones were read by immunoSEQ multiplex PCR, and TCRdb kept only the in-frame ones, dropping some. The table shows over a million clones, with less than 99% occurring only once. Study conclusions and caveats: Tissue TCR repertoires likely differ from these blood-only repertoires.

The sample taken for sequencing was naive CD4+ T cells sorted from blood. Specified subset: CD45RA+ positively selected. This chain connects TRBV5-6 to TRBJ2-7, with D perhaps TRBD2 (5 bases). The sequence was obtained from a young man in good health. CDR3 residues: CASSLDASQTYEQYF. The CDR3 DNA is TGTGCCAGCAGCTTGGACGCTAGCCAAACCTACGAGCAGTACTTC. Complete variable domain (other parts from reference TRBV5-6 and TRBJ2-7): DAGVTQSPTHLIKTRGQQVTLRCSPKSGHDTVSWYQQALGQGPQFIFQYYEEEERQRGNFPDRFSGHQFPNYSSELNVNALLLGDSALYLCASSLDASQTYEQYFGPGTRLTVT.